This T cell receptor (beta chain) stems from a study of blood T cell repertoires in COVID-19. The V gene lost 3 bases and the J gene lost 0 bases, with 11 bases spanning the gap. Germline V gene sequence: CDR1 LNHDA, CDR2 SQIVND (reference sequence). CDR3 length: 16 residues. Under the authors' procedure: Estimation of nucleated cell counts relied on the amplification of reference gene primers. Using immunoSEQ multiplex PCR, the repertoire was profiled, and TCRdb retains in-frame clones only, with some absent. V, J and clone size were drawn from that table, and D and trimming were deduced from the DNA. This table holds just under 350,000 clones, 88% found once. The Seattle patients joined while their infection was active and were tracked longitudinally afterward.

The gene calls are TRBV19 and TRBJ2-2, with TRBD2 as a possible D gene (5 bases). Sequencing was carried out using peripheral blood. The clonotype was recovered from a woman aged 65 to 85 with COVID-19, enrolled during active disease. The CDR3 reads CASSMRGLANTGELFF. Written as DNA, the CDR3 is TGTGCCAGTAGTATGCGAGGGCTCGCGAACACCGGGGAGCTGTTTTTT.